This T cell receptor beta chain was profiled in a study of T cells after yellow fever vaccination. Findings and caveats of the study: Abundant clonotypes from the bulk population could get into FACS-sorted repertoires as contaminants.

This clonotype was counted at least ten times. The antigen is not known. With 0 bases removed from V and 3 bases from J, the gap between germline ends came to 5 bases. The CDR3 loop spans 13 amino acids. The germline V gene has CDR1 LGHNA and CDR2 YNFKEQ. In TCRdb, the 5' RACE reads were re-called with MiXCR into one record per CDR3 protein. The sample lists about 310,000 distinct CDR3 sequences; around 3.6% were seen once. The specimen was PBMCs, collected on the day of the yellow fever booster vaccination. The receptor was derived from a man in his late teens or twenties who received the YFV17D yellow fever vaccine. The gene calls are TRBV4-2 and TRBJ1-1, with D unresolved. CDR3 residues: CASSQDGYTEAFF. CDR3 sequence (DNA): TGTGCCAGCAGCCAAGACGGGTACACTGAAGCTTTCTTT.